This section outlines one T cell receptor beta chain sequence together with its context. This clone was seen once. This clone's antigen is unknown. Nothing much larger sits one base from this clone, and base qualities are not available. This entry is derived from a study of blood T cell repertoires in COVID-19 (dated by TCRdb to between 2020 and 2021). Turning to the overall study: The collaborator samples originated in the United States, Italy and Spain and spanned the acute and convalescent phases of COVID-19. The repertoires were made available in a free public database intended to serve as a resource for research on the immune response to SARS-CoV-2. The material from the prospective study consisted of cDNA or gDNA derived from T cells, B-cell-depleted T cells, or PBMCs. Samples came from the ongoing ImmuneRACE study (first 160 participants) plus 1,254 subjects from 6 global collaborators. Where HLA class I and class II types were available, the types were taken from metadata supplied by the sample provider, not from assay-based typing. The dataset comprised deeply sampled blood TCRbeta repertoires from subjects exposed to, actively infected with, or recovered from COVID-19. A de-identified subject ID, COVID-19 status, age in years and sex were almost always included in the sample metadata.

Points the paper makes about the study in general: Clinical and demographic metadata were provided uncurated, with the amount varying by source and participant.

The immunoSEQ Assay, a bias-controlled multiplex PCR, was used to amplify TCRbeta CDR3 regions from genomic DNA. Turning to the authors' computational methods: Nucleated cell counts per sample were estimated from amplification of reference gene primers within the assay. To quantify the absolute abundance of each unique TCRbeta CDR3 rearrangement, sequence reads were collapsed and filtered. Productive Simpson clonality was computed per sample as the square root of Simpson's diversity index over productive rearrangements. TCRdb re-hosts the immuneACCESS table, in-frame sequences only. Its copies lack some clones; in the studies checked, an unresolved V gene accounts for under half of them, and the cause for the rest is not known. V and J calls and clone size are copied from that table; D and trimming were computed from the DNA. This sample lists under 200,000 clones; 82% were detected once. The top ten constitute over 15% of the sample.

Participants in the prospective study were aged 18 to 89 years, lived in 20 to 30 United States geographic areas, and enrolled through a virtual design. To assign participants to cohorts, the prospective study relied on clinical history that participants themselves reported in a screening survey and a study questionnaire. Recovered participants in ImmuneRACE Cohort 3 were defined by two consecutive negative NP/OP PCR tests, clearance by a healthcare professional, or resolution of symptoms. Mobile phlebotomists in the prospective study collected whole blood, serum and a nasopharyngeal or oropharyngeal swab from every participant. Additional blood draws and questionnaires over an approximately two-month period could optionally be provided by prospective study participants. Blood samples from the prospective study were shipped frozen or at room temperature prior to DNA extraction. Material for sequencing was PBMCs or T cells enriched from blood (not recorded which). This sequence originates from a man aged 60 to 75 who had recovered from COVID-19.

The nucleotides are TGTGCCAGCAGCTTAGGACAGGCCGGGGAAAAACTGTTTTTT. This gives the protein CASSLGQAGEKLFF. The sequence is built from TRBV7-9 and TRBJ1-4, with a weak D call of TRBD1 (6 bases match). The germline V gene (reference sequence) specifies SEHNR as CDR1 and FQNEAQ as CDR2. The junction carries 11 bases between V and J, which are trimmed by 1 base and 8 bases respectively. The CDR3 numbers 14 residues from cysteine through phenylalanine. This entry keeps only the CDR3 DNA: 42 bases, framed from base 1.